This is a list of T cell receptor beta chains from one sample in a study of blood T cells in healthy people across ages. TCRdb ran MiXCR on the 5' RACE reads and lists one entry per CDR3 protein. The sample includes under 800,000 distinct CDR3 sequences, roughly 41% of them seen just once. The sample taken for sequencing was blood. These receptors originate from a woman aged 55-70 years in good health. CDR3s include the opening cysteine and the closing phenylalanine or tryptophan. D genes are given only for firm matches. The size field is filled for only some rows; it gives once, few, many or a size class.

V gene: TRBV7-2
J gene: TRBJ2-5
clone size: .
D gene: TRBD2
CDR3 DNA: TGTGCCAGCGGGCCTAACGGACTAGCGCATCAAGAGACCCAGTACTTC
CDR3 protein: CASGPNGLAHQETQYF

V gene: TRBV7-6
J gene: TRBJ1-2
clone size: .
D gene: .
CDR3 DNA: TGTGCCGGCAGTCCGACAGTCTCCAGTGGCTACACCTTC
CDR3 protein: CAGSPTVSSGYTF

V gene: TRBV7-8
J gene: TRBJ1-6
clone size: .
D gene: TRBD1
CDR3 DNA: TGTGCCAGCAGCCACGGACAGGATTCACCCCTCCACTTT
CDR3 protein: CASSHGQDSPLHF

V gene: TRBV6-1
J gene: TRBJ2-3
clone size: .
D gene: TRBD1
CDR3 DNA: TGTGCCAGTACGAGCCTACAGGGGGCAGGGACAGATACGCAGTATTTT
CDR3 protein: CASTSLQGAGTDTQYF

V gene: TRBV20-1
J gene: TRBJ2-3
clone size: .
D gene: TRBD2
CDR3 DNA: TGCAGTGCTAACACAGTCCCGGGACTAGCGGGAGAGTATTTAGATACGCAGTATTTT
CDR3 protein: CSANTVPGLAGEYLDTQYF

V gene: TRBV27
J gene: TRBJ1-5
clone size: .
D gene: TRBD1
CDR3 DNA: TGTGCCAGCAGTTTATCCGGGACAGGGTATCAGCCCCAGCATTTT
CDR3 protein: CASSLSGTGYQPQHF

V gene: TRBV24-1
J gene: TRBJ2-1
clone size: .
D gene: TRBD2
CDR3 DNA: TGTGCCACCAGTGATTTGTCCGGGACTAGCGGGGGTCGGGAGTTCTTC
CDR3 protein: CATSDLSGTSGGREFF

V gene: TRBV28
J gene: TRBJ1-4
clone size: .
D gene: .
CDR3 DNA: TGTGCCAGCAGTTTGTCAGATGAAAAACTGTTTTTT
CDR3 protein: CASSLSDEKLFF

V gene: TRBV20-1
J gene: TRBJ2-3
clone size: .
D gene: .
CDR3 DNA: TGCAGTGCTAGACCCCGGGACAACACAGATACGCAGTATTTT
CDR3 protein: CSARPRDNTDTQYF

V gene: TRBV28
J gene: TRBJ2-1
clone size: .
D gene: .
CDR3 DNA: TGTGCCAGCAGTCTACAGGGGACTTTCAATGAGCAGTTCTTC
CDR3 protein: CASSLQGTFNEQFF

V gene: TRBV29-1
J gene: TRBJ2-7
clone size: .
D gene: TRBD2
CDR3 DNA: TGCAGCGTTCCGGGACTACACTCCTACGAGCAGTACTTC
CDR3 protein: CSVPGLHSYEQYF

V gene: TRBV27
J gene: TRBJ2-2
clone size: few
D gene: TRBD2
CDR3 DNA: TGTGCCAGCAGTTCACTAGCGGGAGTAACCGGGGAGCTGTTTTTT
CDR3 protein: CASSSLAGVTGELFF

V gene: TRBV28
J gene: TRBJ2-7
clone size: .
D gene: TRBD1
CDR3 DNA: TGTGCCAGCAGGGAGACAGGGACGGGTTACGAGCAGTACTTC
CDR3 protein: CASRETGTGYEQYF

V gene: TRBV11-2
J gene: TRBJ2-7
clone size: .
D gene: .
CDR3 DNA: TGTGCCAGCAGCCCAGGGGGACTTGGGAATAAGTACTTC
CDR3 protein: CASSPGGLGNKYF

V gene: TRBV6-6
J gene: TRBJ2-7
clone size: .
D gene: .
CDR3 DNA: TGTGCCAGCACCCCAGGGATCGGCTACGAGCAGTACTTC
CDR3 protein: CASTPGIGYEQYF

V gene: TRBV5-1
J gene: TRBJ2-5
clone size: .
D gene: .
CDR3 DNA: TGCGCCAGCTGCGCCTCCCACAGCGGAGAGACCCAGTACTTC
CDR3 protein: CASCASHSGETQYF

V gene: TRBV5-4
J gene: TRBJ2-5
clone size: once
D gene: .
CDR3 DNA: TGTGCCAGCAGCCCACTGCCTTCGGAGACCCAGTACTTC
CDR3 protein: CASSPLPSETQYF

V gene: TRBV20-1
J gene: TRBJ2-7
clone size: .
D gene: .
CDR3 DNA: TGCAGTGCTAGAGATCGGATCTCGGGTAACAGGGTGGGCTACGAGCAGTACTTC
CDR3 protein: CSARDRISGNRVGYEQYF

V gene: TRBV20-1
J gene: TRBJ2-1
clone size: few
D gene: TRBD2
CDR3 DNA: TGCAGTGCTAGAGTAGCAGCGGGGGGGCGAGCGTCCTACAATGAGCAGTTCTTC
CDR3 protein: CSARVAAGGRASYNEQFF